Described below is a single T cell receptor beta chain sequence and its context. This entry comes from a study of cytomegalovirus exposure and HLA in healthy donors. Study as a whole: From 190 million or so T cells, an earlier analysis saw under 140 million unique TCR beta sequences.

Per the germline V gene, CDR1 is MGHRA and CDR2 is YSYEKL. V lost 1 base, J lost 7 bases, and 6 bases stayed unmatched. The CDR3 runs 14 residues. Primers: 60 Vbeta forward and 13 Jbeta reverse. This table comes from immunoSEQ multiplex PCR, and its TCRdb copy is limited to in-frame clones, with some not included. The sample holds 60,000 to 70,000 clones, about 80% seen once. The source of this sequence is a man aged 55 to 70 in good health and CMV-seropositive. This chain joins TRBV4-1 and TRBJ2-7; TRBD2 agrees at 8 bases. Sequenced sample: PBMCs. This chain's CDR3 is CASSQAGGREEQYF. CDR3 coding DNA: TGCGCCAGCAGCCAAGCGGGGGGGAGGGAGGAGCAGTACTTC.